The 22 T cell receptor beta chains below all came from one sample that was sequenced in a study of tumor-infiltrating lymphocytes in localized non-small cell lung cancer (dated by TCRdb to about 2021). Libraries were made using the immunoSEQ multiplex PCR assay. TCRdb retrieved this table from immuneACCESS and kept in-frame rearrangements only. Not all clones are present; in checked studies, unresolved V genes account for under half, and no reason is known for the remainder. This sample lists some 8,100 clones; roughly 80% were detected once. Around an eighth of the sample rests with the top ten. Source material: uninvolved lung tissue not adjacent to the tumor. The receptors originated from a human donor with non-small cell lung cancer.

V is TRBV6-5 and J is TRBJ2-1, with a possible D match to TRBD2 (6 bases). Germline CDR1 is MNHEY and CDR2 is SVGAGI. The CDR3 is 15 residues long. V was trimmed by 4 bases and J by 0 bases, leaving 10 bases between them. The CDR3 sequence is CASSFRDSSYNEQFF. CDR3 in DNA: TGTGCCAGCAGTTTCCGGGACTCCTCCTACAATGAGCAGTTCTTC.

V gene TRBV7-6 combines with J gene TRBJ2-5; D is possibly TRBD2 (5 bases). CDR1 and CDR2 (germline): SGHVS, FNYEAQ. The CDR3 length is 15 residues. With 0 bases removed from V and 6 bases from J, the gap between germline ends came to 14 bases. CDR3 DNA sequence: TGTGCCAGCAGCTTAGCCCGGGGATCGGGTCAGACCCAGTACTTC. Its protein is CASSLARGSGQTQYF.

The chain employs TRBV29-1 and TRBJ2-3, with TRBD2 identical over 9 bases. Germline V gene lookup returns CDR1 SQVTM and CDR2 ANQGSEA. The CDR3 consists of 15 residues. The J segment lost 2 bases and the V segment lost 4 bases, leaving 7 bases of the junction unmatched. The CDR3 loop is CSVVPAGGPTDTQYF. CDR3 nucleotide sequence: TGCAGCGTTGTTCCGGCGGGAGGGCCCACAGATACGCAGTATTTT.

This rearrangement joins TRBV30 to TRBJ2-2; 10 nucleotides line up with TRBD1. The CDR3 has 16 amino acids. In germline, CDR1 is GTSNPN, CDR2 SVGIG (reference sequence). V trimming: 0 bases; J trimming: 4 bases; junction bases outside the gene matches: 5. CDR3 bases: TGTGCCTGGAGTGTACGTGGGACAGGGGTCACCGGGGAGCTGTTTTTT. Encoded protein: CAWSVRGTGVTGELFF.

The V and J genes are TRBV27 and TRBJ1-5; D remains unclear. This CDR3 contains 13 residues. Trimming cost V 4 bases and J 9 bases, with 13 bases left between them. The germline CDR1 and CDR2 sequences are MNHEY and SMNVEV (reference sequence). CDR3 nucleotide sequence: TGTGCCAGCAGTTATATGCAGTCTGGGCCCCAGCATTTT. Translated: CASSYMQSGPQHF.

The CDR3 coding sequence is TGTGCCAGCAGTTTGCTAGCGGAAGGCACAGATACGCAGTATTTT. The encoded protein is CASSLLAEGTDTQYF. This chain links TRBV28 with TRBJ2-3, with 7 bases aligning to TRBD2. Germline V lookup: CDR1 MDHEN, CDR2 SYDVKM. V dropped 3 bases and J dropped 1; count of bases not matched to a gene: 4. The CDR3 loop spans 15 amino acids.

The chain carries TRBV29-1 and TRBJ1-1, with D tentatively TRBD1 (6 bases). V was shortened by 4 bases and J by 6 bases, with 12 bases between the two germline ends. The CDR3 length is 12 residues. Looked up from germline, CDR1 is SQVTM and CDR2 is ANQGSEA. The CDR3: CSVALTGSEAFF. The CDR3 DNA sequence: TGCAGCGTTGCTTTGACAGGTTCTGAAGCTTTCTTT.

The V call is TRBV28, the J call TRBJ1-2, with D uncertain. V lost 3 bases to trimming and J lost 0 bases, with 8 bases between them. The germline V gene encodes CDR1 MDHEN and CDR2 SYDVKM. The CDR3 consists of 14 residues. CDR3 in DNA: TGTGCCAGCAGTTTGGAGCAGTCTAACTATGGCTACACCTTC. This encodes CASSLEQSNYGYTF.

The table lists this clone with a few counts. The rearrangement links TRBV18 to TRBJ2-7; maybe TRBD2 (6 bases). This CDR3 spans 14 amino acids. Germline V gene sequence: CDR1 KGHSH, CDR2 LQKENI. V shed 6 bases and J shed 2 bases, with 14 bases lying between them. The CDR3 DNA reads as TGTGCCAGCTCCCGCGGGGCGGTGACCTACGAGCAGTACTTC. Its protein product is CASSRGAVTYEQYF.

Only one count was recorded for this clone. The chain employs TRBV6-5 and TRBJ1-2; D possibly corresponds to TRBD1 (6 bases). Trimming pared 7 bases from V and 7 bases from J, leaving 16 bases between. The CDR3 totals 13 residues. CDR1 is MNHEY, CDR2 SVGAGI, per germline. The CDR3, as DNA: TGTGCCAGCACCTGGGGGCAGCCGGGTGGCTACACCTTC. Translation gives CASTWGQPGGYTF.

This clone occurred once. The chain is built from TRBV7-8 and TRBJ1-1; D not certain. Trimming stripped 5 bases from V and 7 bases from J, with 17 bases between. CDR1 SGHVS and CDR2 FQNEAQ come from the germline V gene. The CDR3 is 14 amino acids. The DNA of the CDR3 is TGTGCCAGCAGCGTAGGGCTGGTAGGGCTTGAAGCTTTCTTT. As protein: CASSVGLVGLEAFF.

The CDR3 DNA sequence: TGTGCCATCAGATCGTCTTCCCCAATAGCGGGAGTGGTAGATACGCAGTATTTT. This gives the protein CAIRSSSPIAGVVDTQYF. The rearrangement joins TRBV10-3 to TRBJ2-3; the match to TRBD2 covers 9 bases. V was pared by 6 bases and J by 5 bases, with 18 bases of the junction left unmatched. The CDR3 consists of 18 residues. Germline loops: CDR1 ENHRY, CDR2 SYGVKD.

This rearrangement joins TRBV10-3 to TRBJ1-1, with D uncertain. This CDR3 contains 12 residues. Trimming removed 2 bases at V and 3 bases at J, with 4 bases between. The germline V gene encodes CDR1 ENHRY and CDR2 SYGVKD. In DNA form, the CDR3 reads TGTGCCATCAGTGAGGGAGACACTGAAGCTTTCTTT. Residues: CAISEGDTEAFF.

This rearrangement joins TRBV7-9 to TRBJ2-5; possibly TRBD2 for D (6 bases). The length of the CDR3 is 11 residues. V lost 4 bases and J lost 13, with 13 bases in between. CDR1 and CDR2 (germline): SEHNR, FQNEAQ (reference sequence). The CDR3 here is CASSSGDMLYF. The CDR3 bases are TGTGCCAGCAGCTCGGGGGATATGTTGTACTTC.

V usage is TRBV11-2 and J usage is TRBJ1-5, with unresolved D. V was cut by 0 bases and J by 7 bases, with 13 bases left in between. Germline V gene lookup returns CDR1 SGHAT and CDR2 FQNNGV. The CDR3 consists of 15 residues. CDR3 nucleotides: TGTGCCAGCAGCTTAGAGCCGGGGTCGACGCAGCCCCAGCATTTT. Translating it yields CASSLEPGSTQPQHF.

This clone was seen just once. V usage is TRBV29-1 and J usage is TRBJ2-2; 10 bases match TRBD1. Germline loops: CDR1 SQVTM, CDR2 ANQGSEA. The length of the CDR3 is 15 residues. J gave up 4 bases and V 6 bases, and 8 bases lay outside the gene matches. Here the CDR3 reads CSVTGTGAITGELFF. The CDR3 nucleotides are TGCAGCGTGACCGGGACAGGGGCGATCACCGGGGAGCTGTTTTTT.

In this sample, this clone turned up a few times. V usage is TRBV20-1 and J usage is TRBJ2-5; D is ambiguous. Germline loops: CDR1 DFQATT, CDR2 SNEGSKA (reference sequence). The CDR3 has 11 residues. V lost 5 bases to trimming and J lost 5 bases, with 9 bases between them. CDR3 amino acids: CSAQVEETQYF. The DNA for the CDR3 is TGCAGTGCTCAGGTTGAGGAGACCCAGTACTTC.

The V call is TRBV2, the J call TRBJ1-2, with no clear D. Looked up from germline, CDR1 is SNHLY and CDR2 is FYNNEI. CDR3 length: 14 amino acids. Trimming left V 6 bases short and J 6 bases short, with 17 bases between. CDR3 in DNA: TGTGCCAGCAGAAACAGCCTCGGAAGCGATGGCTACACCTTC. It is translated as CASRNSLGSDGYTF.

V and J are TRBV11-2 and TRBJ2-2; no clear D. CDR3 length: 14 residues. V lost 5 bases and J lost 4, with 11 bases in between. Germline CDR1 and CDR2: SGHAT and FQNNGV. The CDR3 sequence is CASSPLRTTGELFF. The CDR3 DNA sequence: TGTGCCAGCAGCCCTTTGAGGACCACCGGGGAGCTGTTTTTT. The entire variable domain, with the rest obtained from reference TRBV11-2 and TRBJ2-2, is as follows: EAGVAQSPRYKIIEKRQSVAFWCNPISGHATLYWYQQILGQGPKLLIQFQNNGVVDDSQLPKDRFSAERLKGVDSTLKIQPAKLEDSAVYLCASSPLRTTGELFFGEGSRLTVL.

This chain uses TRBV13 with TRBJ2-3; perhaps TRBD2 as D (6 bases). Trimming stripped 2 bases from V and 7 bases from J, with 19 bases between. The CDR3 runs to 16 residues. CDR1 and CDR2 from the germline V gene are PRHDT and FYEKMQ (reference sequence). The CDR3 DNA reads as TGTGCCAGCAGCTTAACCGGGACTTACCGGACCCATACGCAGTATTTT. Translated: CASSLTGTYRTHTQYF.

The J gene is TRBJ2-3, the V gene TRBV5-1; D gene uncertain. Germline CDR1 is SGHRS and CDR2 is YFSETQ. V was pared by 4 bases and J by 6 bases, with 18 bases between. The length of the CDR3 is 15 residues. The CDR3 DNA follows: TGCGCCAGCAGCCCTGTTGAAGACGCGTCGGATACGCAGTATTTT. This codes for CASSPVEDASDTQYF.

The V call is TRBV7-9, the J call TRBJ2-2; perhaps TRBD1 as D (6 bases). V lost 10 bases and J lost 4, with 10 bases in between. CDR1 is SEHNR and CDR2 is FQNEAQ in the germline V gene (reference sequence). CDR3 size: 12 residues. CDR3 amino acids: CAIPRGTGELFF. For the CDR3, the DNA is TGTGCCATCCCCAGGGGCACCGGGGAGCTGTTTTTT.